This TCR beta chain was captured by sequencing in a study of blood T cells in healthy people across ages. Alongside a J-beta primer mix, a sample-barcoded 5' primer served in a second PCR lasting roughly 7 to 11 cycles. TCRdb reprocessed the 5' RACE reads via MiXCR and lists one record per CDR3 protein. The repertoire holds roughly 500,000 distinct CDR3 sequences, 25% to 30% seen once, with roughly 20% in the top ten. Regarding the study as a whole: Shifts in expanded clonotypes may have been confounded by donor CMV status, which was unknown. Long-lived and aged donors differed, with more naive CD4+ cells and higher diversity in the long-lived.

Extraction of total RNA produced a minimum of 5 micrograms from each sample. On this clonotype: Its antigen remains unidentified.

CDR3 size: 14 residues. Germline lookup yields CDR1 SGHRS and CDR2 YFSETQ. Trimming took 4 bases from V and 1 from J, leaving 9 bases between them. The specimen sequenced was blood. The rearrangement links TRBV5-1 to TRBJ1-5, with D hard to call. The TCR originated in a woman between 65 and 79 years old in good health. CDR3 in amino acids: CASSPSPSNQPQHF. The CDR3 nucleotides are TGCGCCAGCAGCCCCTCACCGAGCAATCAGCCCCAGCATTTT. Combining the CDR3 with reference TRBV5-1 and TRBJ1-5 gives the whole variable domain KAGVTQTPRYLIKTRGQQVTLSCSPISGHRSVSWYQQTPGQGLQFLFEYFSETQRNKGNFPGRFSGRQFSNSRSEMNVSTLELGDSALYLCASSPSPSNQPQHFGDGTRLSIL.